This record looks at one T cell receptor (beta chain) sequence and its context. Antigen unknown. Every single patient, without exception, relapsed after autologous stem cell transplantation, and brentuximab vedotin exposure varied. Patients showed best responses of complete response, partial response or progressive disease. This specimen belongs to a study of PD-1 blockade in classical Hodgkin lymphoma. Broader study findings: Later analyses included only patients treated at least 1 year post-ASCT.

V lost 0 bases and J lost 8; bases outside the gene matches: 9. The CDR3 contains 15 residues. CDR1 and CDR2 from the germline V gene are ENHRY and SYGVKD. Libraries were prepared by immunoSEQ multiplex PCR; TCRdb keeps only in-frame clonotypes and omits some of them. The sample holds 70,000 or so clones; about 92% are singletons and the top ten take 8%. The sample in question was peripheral blood mononuclear cells (PBMCs), obtained at baseline. The TCR sequence derives from a human donor with classical Hodgkin lymphoma. The chain links TRBV10-3 to TRBJ1-2, with 7 nucleotides matching TRBD1. The CDR3 is CAISESTGVGWGYTF. As DNA, the CDR3 is TGTGCCATCAGTGAGTCCACAGGGGTCGGTTGGGGCTACACCTTC.